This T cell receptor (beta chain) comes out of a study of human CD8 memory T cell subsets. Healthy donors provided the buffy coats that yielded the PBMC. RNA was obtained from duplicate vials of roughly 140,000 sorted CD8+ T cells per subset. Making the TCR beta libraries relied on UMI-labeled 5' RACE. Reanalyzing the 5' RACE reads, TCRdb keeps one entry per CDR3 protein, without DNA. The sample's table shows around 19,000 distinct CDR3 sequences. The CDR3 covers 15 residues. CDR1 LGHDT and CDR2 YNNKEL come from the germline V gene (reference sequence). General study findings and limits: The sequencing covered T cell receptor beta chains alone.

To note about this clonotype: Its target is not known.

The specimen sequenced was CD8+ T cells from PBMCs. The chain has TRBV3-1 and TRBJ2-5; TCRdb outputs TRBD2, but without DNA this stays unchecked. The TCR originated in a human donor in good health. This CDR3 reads CASSQGLAGQETQYF.